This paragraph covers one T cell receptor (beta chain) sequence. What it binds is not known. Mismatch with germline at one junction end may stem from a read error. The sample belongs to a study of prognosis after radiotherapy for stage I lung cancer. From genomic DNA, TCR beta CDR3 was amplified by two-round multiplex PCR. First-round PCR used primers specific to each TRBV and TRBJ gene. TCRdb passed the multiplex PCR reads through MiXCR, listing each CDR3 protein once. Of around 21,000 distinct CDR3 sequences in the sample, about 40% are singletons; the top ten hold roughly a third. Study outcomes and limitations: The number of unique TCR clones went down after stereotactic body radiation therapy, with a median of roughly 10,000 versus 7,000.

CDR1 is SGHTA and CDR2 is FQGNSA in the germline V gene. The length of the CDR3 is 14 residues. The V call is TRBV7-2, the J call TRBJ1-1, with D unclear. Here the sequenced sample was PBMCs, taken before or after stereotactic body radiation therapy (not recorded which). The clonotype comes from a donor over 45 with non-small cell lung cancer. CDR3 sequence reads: CASSEWRANNEAFF. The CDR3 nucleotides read TGTGCCAGCAGCGAATGGAGAGCAAACAATGAAGCTTTCTTT.